This TCR beta chain was captured by sequencing in a study of T cell changes during pregnancy in multiple sclerosis. The J segment lost 5 bases and the V segment lost 4 bases, leaving 5 bases of the junction unmatched. Per germline, CDR1 SGHRS and CDR2 YFSETQ. This CDR3 is 15 amino acids long. The table lists this clone with a count of one. TCRdb's table, derived via immunoSEQ multiplex PCR, lists solely in-frame clones and lacks some. The sample lists some 100,000 clones, around 94% seen once, with about 1.3% in the top ten. The rearrangement links TRBV5-1 to TRBJ2-1; TRBD2 matches at 11 bases. This material consisted of peripheral blood, taken in the second trimester of pregnancy. The source is a female donor with multiple sclerosis, enrolled in a pregnancy study. The CDR3 region has the DNA TGCGCCAGCAGCCCCATAGCGGGAGGGAACAATGAGCAGTTCTTC. Its translation is CASSPIAGGNNEQFF.